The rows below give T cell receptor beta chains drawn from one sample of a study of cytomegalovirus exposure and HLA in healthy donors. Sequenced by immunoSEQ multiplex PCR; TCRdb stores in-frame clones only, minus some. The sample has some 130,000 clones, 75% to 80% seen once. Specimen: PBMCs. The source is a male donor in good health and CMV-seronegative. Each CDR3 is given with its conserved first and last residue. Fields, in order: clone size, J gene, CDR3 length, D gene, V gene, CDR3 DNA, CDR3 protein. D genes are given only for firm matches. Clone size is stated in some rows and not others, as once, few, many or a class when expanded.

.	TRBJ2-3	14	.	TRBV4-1	TGCGCCAGCAGCCAAGATAGATTGGTGGATACGCAGTATTTT	CASSQDRLVDTQYF
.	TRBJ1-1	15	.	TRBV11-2	TGTGCCAGCAGCTTAGATAGCGAGTTGAACACTGAAGCTTTCTTT	CASSLDSELNTEAFF
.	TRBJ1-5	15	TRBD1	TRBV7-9	TGTGCCAGCAGCTTAGGGCAGGGGGAGAGACAGCCCCAGCATTTT	CASSLGQGERQPQHF
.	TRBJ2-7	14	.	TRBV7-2	TGTGCCAGCGGTAGGGCTGCCGGGGACTACGAGCAGTACTTC	CASGRAAGDYEQYF
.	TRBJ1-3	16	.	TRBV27	TGTGCCAGCACCTTGGAGGAGACCTACTCTGGAAACACCATATATTTT	CASTLEETYSGNTIYF
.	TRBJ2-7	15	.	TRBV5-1	TGCGCCAGCAGCTTGGGACAGCATCTAACCTACGAGCAGTACTTC	CASSLGQHLTYEQYF
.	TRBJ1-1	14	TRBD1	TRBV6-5	TGTGCCAGCAGTTACGACAGGGTGACCACTGAAGCTTTCTTT	CASSYDRVTTEAFF
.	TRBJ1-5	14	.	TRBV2	TGTGCCAGCAGAGAGGGGACAACAAATCAGCCCCAGCATTTT	CASREGTTNQPQHF
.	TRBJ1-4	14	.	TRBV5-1	TGCGCCAGCAGCTTGGCCAATACTAATGAAAAACTGTTTTTT	CASSLANTNEKLFF
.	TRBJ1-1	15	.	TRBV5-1	TGCGCCAGCAGCTCCGCACAGGTGACGGTAACTGAAGCTTTCTTT	CASSSAQVTVTEAFF
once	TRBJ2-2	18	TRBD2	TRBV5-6	TGTGCCAGCAGAAGTGAGAAGCTAGCGGGGGCGAACACCGGGGAGCTGTTTTTT	CASRSEKLAGANTGELFF
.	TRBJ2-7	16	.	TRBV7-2	TGTGCCAGCAGCTACAAATCAGGGGTCGGGCAGTACGAGCAGTACTTC	CASSYKSGVGQYEQYF
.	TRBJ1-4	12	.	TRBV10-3	TGTGCCATCAGTGAGTCGCGTGAAAAACTGTTTTTT	CAISESREKLFF
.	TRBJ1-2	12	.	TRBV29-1	TGCAGCGTTGTCCGGGGTGACTATGGCTACACCTTC	CSVVRGDYGYTF
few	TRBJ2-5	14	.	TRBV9	TGTGCCAGCAGCGTAGGGACTACCCAAGAGACCCAGTACTTC	CASSVGTTQETQYF
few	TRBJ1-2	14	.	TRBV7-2	TGTGCCAGCAGCTTAGCGAACAGGCTAGATGGCTACACCTTC	CASSLANRLDGYTF
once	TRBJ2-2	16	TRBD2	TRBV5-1	TGCGCCAGCAGCCCAAGACTAGCGGGACTCACCGGGGAGCTGTTTTTT	CASSPRLAGLTGELFF
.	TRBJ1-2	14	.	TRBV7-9	TGTGCCAGCAGCCAGCGGGGAGACGACTATGGCTACACCTTC	CASSQRGDDYGYTF